A selection of T cell receptor beta chains follows, all from one sample in a study of CD8 T cells in Susac syndrome. TCRdb re-called the immunoSEQ multiplex PCR reads through MiXCR, storing one row per CDR3 protein. Of 170,000 or so distinct CDR3 sequences in the sample, approximately 94% were seen once. The sequenced material came from CD4+ T cells from PBMCs. The receptors come from a human donor with multiple sclerosis. CDR3s include the opening cysteine and the closing phenylalanine or tryptophan. D genes are given only for firm matches. Expanded clones are given a class, and other clones once, few, many or no size at all.

>TRBV5-1|TRBJ1-1|NA|TRBD1
CASGVTGVGTEAFF
TGCGCCAGCGGGGTGACAGGGGTTGGCACTGAAGCTTTCTTT
>TRBV7-2|TRBJ2-5|NA|TRBD2
CASSLVGGRVRETQYF
TGTGCCAGCAGCTTAGTTGGCGGGAGGGTCAGAGAGACCCAGTACTTC
>TRBV5-1|TRBJ2-1|NA|TRBD1
CASSLGGQDNEQFF
TGCGCCAGCAGCTTGGGTGGACAGGACAATGAGCAGTTCTTC
>TRBV11-2|TRBJ1-1|NA|TRBD1
CASSSLQGSGTEAFF
TGTGCCAGCAGCTCCCTACAGGGGTCGGGCACTGAAGCTTTCTTT
>TRBV5-6|TRBJ2-5|NA|NA
CASSLALGRETQYF
TGTGCCAGCAGCTTGGCCTTGGGAAGAGAGACCCAGTACTTC
>TRBV30|TRBJ2-1|NA|NA
CAWTTGSLGEQFF
TGTGCCTGGACGACAGGCTCGTTAGGTGAGCAGTTCTTC
>TRBV14|TRBJ1-2|NA|NA
CASSQDYRAGYGYTF
TGTGCCAGCAGCCAAGATTACAGGGCGGGGTATGGCTACACCTTC
>TRBV19|TRBJ1-2|once|TRBD1
CASSTWTGGETGYTF
TGTGCCAGTAGTACATGGACAGGCGGAGAGACCGGCTACACCTTC
>TRBV10-3|TRBJ2-7|NA|NA
CAISEGTAGQYF
TGTGCCATCAGTGAGGGGACGGCTGGGCAGTACTTC
>TRBV5-6|TRBJ2-7|NA|TRBD2
CATSLGLAGPYEQYF
TGTGCCACCAGCTTGGGACTAGCGGGCCCCTACGAGCAGTACTTC